This TCR beta chain was sequenced for a study of cytomegalovirus exposure and HLA in healthy donors. Whole-study results and caveats: An analysis was carried out at a later point. It showed that HLA-associated TCR beta chains were more clonally expanded than equally common non-associated chains. A prior analysis recorded that most TCR beta V segments were productive about 90% or about 30% of the time.

Unrecorded immune exposures were likely, despite nominal health at sampling. Points on this clone: The antigen is undetermined.

CDR1 is SGHAT, CDR2 FQNNGV, per germline. This CDR3 has 14 amino acids. Trimming stripped 1 base from V and 5 bases from J, with 9 bases between. The PCR had 60 Vbeta and 13 Jbeta primers. Original analysis: In a later analysis, approximately 73 million unique TCR beta chains included roughly 11 million shared by two or more donors. Repertoires were generated with immunoSEQ multiplex PCR, while TCRdb's copy carries only in-frame clones and drops some. The V and J calls and clone size were taken over from that table, and D and trimming were inferred from the DNA. The sample records about 170,000 clones, 80% being singletons.

This clonotype was obtained from a young man in good health and CMV-seropositive. The V gene is TRBV11-2, the J gene TRBJ2-1; D call uncertain. Input material: PBMCs. For the CDR3, the DNA is TGTGCCAGCAGCTTAGTGCCTTACAACAATGAGCAGTTCTTC. It specifies CASSLVPYNNEQFF.